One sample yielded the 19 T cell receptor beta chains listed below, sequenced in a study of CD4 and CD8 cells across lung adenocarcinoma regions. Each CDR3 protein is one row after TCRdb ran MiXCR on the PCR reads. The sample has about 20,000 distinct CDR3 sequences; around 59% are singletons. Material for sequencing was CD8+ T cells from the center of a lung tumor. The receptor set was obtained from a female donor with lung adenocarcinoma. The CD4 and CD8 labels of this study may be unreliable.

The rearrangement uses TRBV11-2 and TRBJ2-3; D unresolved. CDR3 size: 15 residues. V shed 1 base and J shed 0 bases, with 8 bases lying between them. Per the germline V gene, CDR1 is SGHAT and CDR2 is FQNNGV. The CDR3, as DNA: TGTGCCAGCAGCTTAGGTCCACTTAGCACAGATACGCAGTATTTT. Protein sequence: CASSLGPLSTDTQYF.

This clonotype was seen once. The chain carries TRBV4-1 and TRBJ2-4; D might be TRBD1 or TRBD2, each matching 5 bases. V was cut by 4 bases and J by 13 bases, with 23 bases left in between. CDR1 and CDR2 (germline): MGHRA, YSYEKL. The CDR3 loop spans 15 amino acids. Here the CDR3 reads CASSPGLRAKDTQYF. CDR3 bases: TGCGCCAGCAGCCCGGGGCTGAGAGCCAAAGATACGCAGTACTTC.

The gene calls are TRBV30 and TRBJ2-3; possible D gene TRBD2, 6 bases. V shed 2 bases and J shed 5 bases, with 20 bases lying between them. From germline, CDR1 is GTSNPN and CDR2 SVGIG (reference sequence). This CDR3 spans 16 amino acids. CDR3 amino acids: CAWSYPREEFQDTQYF. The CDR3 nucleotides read TGTGCCTGGAGTTACCCCAGGGAGGAGTTCCAAGATACGCAGTATTTT.

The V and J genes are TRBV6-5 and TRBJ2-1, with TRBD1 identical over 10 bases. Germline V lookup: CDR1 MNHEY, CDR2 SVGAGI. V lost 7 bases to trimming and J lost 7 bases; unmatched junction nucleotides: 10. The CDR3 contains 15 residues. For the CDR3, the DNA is TGTGCCAGCACAAGAGGGACAGGGGCCCGGAATGAGCAGTTCTTC. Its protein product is CASTRGTGARNEQFF.

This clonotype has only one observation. CDR3 DNA: TGTGCCAGCAGTTTCTCGGCTGTGTCCTACAATACGCAGTACTTC. This gives the protein CASSFSAVSYNTQYF. The chain is built from TRBV27 and TRBJ2-1; no reliable D call. The J call may be in error: the DNA end matches TRBJ2-7 better. Germline V gene lookup returns CDR1 MNHEY and CDR2 SMNVEV (reference sequence). This CDR3 contains 15 residues.

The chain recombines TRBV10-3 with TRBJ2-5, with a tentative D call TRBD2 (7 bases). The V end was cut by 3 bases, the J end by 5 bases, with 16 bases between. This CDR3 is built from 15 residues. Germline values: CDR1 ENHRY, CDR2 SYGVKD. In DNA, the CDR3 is TGTGCCATCAGTGAATCCGGGGGGCGGTGGGAGACCCAGTACTTC. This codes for CAISESGGRWETQYF.

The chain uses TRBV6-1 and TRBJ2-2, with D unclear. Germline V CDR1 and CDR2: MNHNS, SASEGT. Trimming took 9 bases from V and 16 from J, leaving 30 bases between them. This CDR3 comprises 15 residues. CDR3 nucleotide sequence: TGTGCCAGGAGTCGCGCGGCTATAAACACCGATGCGCAGTTTTTT. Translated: CARSRAAINTDAQFF.

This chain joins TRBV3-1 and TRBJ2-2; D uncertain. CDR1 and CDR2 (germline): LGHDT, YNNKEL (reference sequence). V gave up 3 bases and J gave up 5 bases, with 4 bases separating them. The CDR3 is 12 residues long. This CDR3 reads CASSHGTGELFF. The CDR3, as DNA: TGTGCCAGCAGCCACGGGACCGGGGAGCTGTTTTTT.

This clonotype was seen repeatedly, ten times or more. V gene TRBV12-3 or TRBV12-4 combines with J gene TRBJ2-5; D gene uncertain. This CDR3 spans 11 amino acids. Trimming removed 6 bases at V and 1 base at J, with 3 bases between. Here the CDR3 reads CASSLQETQYF. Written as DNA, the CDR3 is TGTGCCAGCAGCCTCCAAGAGACCCAGTACTTC.

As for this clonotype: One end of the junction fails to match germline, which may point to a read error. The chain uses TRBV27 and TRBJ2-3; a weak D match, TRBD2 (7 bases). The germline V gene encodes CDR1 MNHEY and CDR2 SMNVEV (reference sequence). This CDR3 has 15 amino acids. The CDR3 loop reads CARGKGGGGTDTQYF. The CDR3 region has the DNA TGTGCCAGGGGAAAGGGAGGCGGGGGCACAGATACGCAGTACTTT.

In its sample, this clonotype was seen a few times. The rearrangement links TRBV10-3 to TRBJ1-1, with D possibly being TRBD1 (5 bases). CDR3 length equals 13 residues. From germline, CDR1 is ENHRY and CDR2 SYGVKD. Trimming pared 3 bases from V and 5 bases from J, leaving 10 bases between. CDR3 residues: CAISERGGTEAFF. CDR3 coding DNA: TGTGCCATCAGTGAAAGGGGAGGGACTGAAGCTTTCTTT.

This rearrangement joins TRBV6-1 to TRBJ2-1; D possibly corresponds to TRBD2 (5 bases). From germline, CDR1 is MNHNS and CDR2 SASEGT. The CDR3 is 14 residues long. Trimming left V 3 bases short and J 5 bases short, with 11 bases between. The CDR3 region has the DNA TGTGCCAGCAGTGAGGACTGGGCGGACAATGAGCAGTTCTTC. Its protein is CASSEDWADNEQFF.

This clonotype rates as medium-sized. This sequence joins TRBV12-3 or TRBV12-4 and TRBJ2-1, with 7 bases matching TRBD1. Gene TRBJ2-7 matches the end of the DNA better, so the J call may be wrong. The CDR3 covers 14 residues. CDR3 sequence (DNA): TGTGCCAGCAGTTTAATGGGACAGTCGTATGAGCAGTACTTC. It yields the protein CASSLMGQSYEQYF.

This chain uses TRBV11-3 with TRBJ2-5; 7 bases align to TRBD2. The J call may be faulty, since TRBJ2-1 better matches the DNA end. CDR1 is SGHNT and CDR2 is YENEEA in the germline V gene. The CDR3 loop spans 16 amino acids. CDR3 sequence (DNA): TGTGCCAGCAGCTCCCGAGGGCCTGGGGGGGACAATGAGCAGTTCTTC. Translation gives CASSSRGPGGDNEQFF.

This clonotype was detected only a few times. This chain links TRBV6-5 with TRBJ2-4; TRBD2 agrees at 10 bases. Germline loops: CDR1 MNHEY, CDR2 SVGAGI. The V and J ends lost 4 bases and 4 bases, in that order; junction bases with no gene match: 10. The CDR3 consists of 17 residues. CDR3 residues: CASSFTGLARSKNIQYF. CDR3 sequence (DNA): TGTGCCAGCAGTTTCACGGGACTAGCGCGTTCAAAAAACATTCAGTACTTC.

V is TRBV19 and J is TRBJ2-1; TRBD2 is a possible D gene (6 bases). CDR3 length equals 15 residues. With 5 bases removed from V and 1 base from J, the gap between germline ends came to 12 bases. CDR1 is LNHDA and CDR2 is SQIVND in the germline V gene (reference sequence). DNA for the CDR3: TGTGCCAGTAGTGGGCTTCGGGGGTCCTACAATGAGCAGTTCTTC. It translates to CASSGLRGSYNEQFF.

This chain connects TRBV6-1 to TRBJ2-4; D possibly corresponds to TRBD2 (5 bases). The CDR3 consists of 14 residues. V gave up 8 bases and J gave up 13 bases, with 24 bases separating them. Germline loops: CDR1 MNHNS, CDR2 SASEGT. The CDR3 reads CASLDGIAKNTQYF. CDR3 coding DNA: TGTGCCAGCTTGGACGGGATAGCCAAAAACACCCAGTACTTC.

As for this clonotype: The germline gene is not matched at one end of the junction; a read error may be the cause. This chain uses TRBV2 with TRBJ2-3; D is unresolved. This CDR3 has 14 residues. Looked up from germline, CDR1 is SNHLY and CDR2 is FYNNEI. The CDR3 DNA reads TGTGCCAGGCTCGGGCTGGACGGCAAAGATACCCAGTATTTT. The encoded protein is CARLGLDGKDTQYF. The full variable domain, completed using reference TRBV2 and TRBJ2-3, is EPEVTQTPSHQVTQMGQEVILRCVPISNHLYFYWYRQILGQKVEFLVSFYNNEISEKSEIFDDQFSVERPDGSNFTLKIRSTKLEDSAMYFCARLGLDGKDTQYFGPGTRLTVL.

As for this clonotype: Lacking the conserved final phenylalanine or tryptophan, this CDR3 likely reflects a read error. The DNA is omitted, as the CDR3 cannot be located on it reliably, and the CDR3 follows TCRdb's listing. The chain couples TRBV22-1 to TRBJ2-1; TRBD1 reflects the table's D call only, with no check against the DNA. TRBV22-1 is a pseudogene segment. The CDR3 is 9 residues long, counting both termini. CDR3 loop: CPGPPYPPI.